A single sample is the source of the 25 T cell receptor beta chains below, sequenced in a study of identical twins. TCRdb analysed the 5' RACE reads with MiXCR anew, one entry per CDR3 protein. The table lists hundreds of thousands of distinct CDR3 sequences, over 9% of them singletons. The sample also formed part of further work on yellow fever vaccine responses in identical twins.

Sequencing input: PBMCs. Receptors were obtained from a woman aged 18-29 years in good health.

Comments on this clonotype: A read error may produce the germline difference seen at one junction end. The V and J genes are TRBV10-2 and TRBJ2-1; D possibly matches TRBD1 or TRBD2 (5 bases each). This CDR3 contains 16 residues. The germline V gene has CDR1 WSHSY and CDR2 SAAADI. The CDR3 DNA sequence: TGCGCCAGCAATGAGGCTCCCGGGGCAGGGAACAATGAGCAGTTCTTC. This encodes CASNEAPGAGNNEQFF.

The chain joins TRBV29-1 to TRBJ2-7, with D possibly matching TRBD1 (5 bases). Deletions cut 1 base from V and 2 bases from J, with 9 bases between. Germline assignment: CDR1 SQVTM and CDR2 ANQGSEA. The CDR3 is 13 amino acids. The CDR3 DNA sequence: TGCAGCGTTGAAGGCCCCAGGGCCTACGAGCAGTACTTC. Translation gives CSVEGPRAYEQYF.

This clonotype was counted ten times or more. The V and J genes are TRBV7-9 and TRBJ1-2; no reliable D call. Germline CDR1 and CDR2: SEHNR and FQNEAQ (reference sequence). V was pared by 2 bases and J by 9 bases, with 16 bases between. This CDR3 comprises 14 residues. The CDR3 reads CASSLTPQDLRYTF. The CDR3 DNA is TGTGCCAGCAGCTTAACCCCCCAAGACCTGCGCTACACCTTC.

The table lists this clonotype with many counts. The chain couples TRBV12-3 or TRBV12-4 to TRBJ1-2; D not resolved. Trimming cost V 4 bases and J 14 bases, with 14 bases left between them. The CDR3 is 11 amino acids. The CDR3 coding sequence is TGTGCCAGCAGTTCCCAAGCAGTTTGGACCTTC. Protein sequence: CASSSQAVWTF.

The chain employs TRBV18 and TRBJ2-7; 9 nucleotides agree with TRBD1. The CDR3 loop spans 14 amino acids. Looked up from germline, CDR1 is KGHSH and CDR2 is LQKENI. With 6 bases clipped from V and 2 bases from J, the junction kept 5 bases outside the gene matches. The DNA of the CDR3 is TGTGCCAGCTCTAGACAGGGGGAACCCTACGAGCAGTACGTC. It yields the protein CASSRQGEPYEQYV.

J is TRBJ2-1 and V is TRBV11-2; 9 bases are a match to TRBD2. CDR1 and CDR2 (germline): SGHAT, FQNNGV. V lost 3 bases, J lost 3 bases, and 3 bases stayed unmatched. The CDR3 runs to 15 residues. CDR3 bases: TGTGCCAGCAGCTTTTCGACTAGCGGCTACAATGAGCAGTTCTTC. As protein: CASSFSTSGYNEQFF.

In its sample, this clonotype was seen a few times. The DNA of the CDR3 is TGTGCCAGCACCCGGGGTAGGGAGGTAGCTTTCTTT. This sequence encodes CASTRGREVAFF. This chain links TRBV28 with TRBJ1-1; D gene unclear. The CDR3 totals 12 residues. Per germline, CDR1 MDHEN and CDR2 SYDVKM. The V end was cut by 7 bases, the J end by 10 bases, with 16 bases between.

The CDR3: CASSDRTANNQPQHF. CDR3 sequence (DNA): TGTGCCAGCAGTGACAGGACAGCCAACAATCAGCCCCAGCATTTT. This sequence joins TRBV2 and TRBJ1-5, with D perhaps TRBD1 (6 bases). V shed 3 bases and J shed 3 bases, with 12 bases lying between them. This CDR3 is 15 amino acids long. Germline assignment: CDR1 SNHLY and CDR2 FYNNEI.

This clonotype was seen many times. The chain carries TRBV5-1 and TRBJ2-7, with D uncertain. This CDR3 contains 13 residues. CDR1 and CDR2 (germline): SGHRS, YFSETQ. The DNA for the CDR3 is TGCGCCAGCAGCTTGGGACTCTCCTCCGAGCAGTACGTC. Translated, it gives CASSLGLSSEQYV.

The genes are TRBV12-3 or TRBV12-4 and TRBJ2-3; 7 positions match TRBD2. V lost 5 bases to trimming and J lost 9 bases; unmatched junction nucleotides: 5. The CDR3 has 12 amino acids. CDR3 nucleotides: TGTGCCAGCAGTGCAGGCGGGGGAACGCAGTATTTT. Amino acids: CASSAGGGTQYF.

This clonotype was detected ten times or more. The chain combines TRBV12-3 or TRBV12-4 with TRBJ2-1; 7 positions agree with TRBD2. The CDR3 covers 15 residues. V gave up 4 bases and J gave up 5 bases; unmatched junction bases: 8. This CDR3 is CASSSVAGVDNEQFF. In DNA, the CDR3 is TGTGCCAGCAGTTCAGTGGCGGGAGTAGACAATGAGCAGTTCTTC.

This sequence joins TRBV7-7 and TRBJ2-5; D possibly matches TRBD1 or TRBD2 (5 bases each). Looked up from germline, CDR1 is SSHAT and CDR2 is FNYEAQ (reference sequence). The CDR3 totals 14 residues. V dropped 5 bases and J dropped 2 bases, with 12 bases sitting between them. The CDR3 protein is CASSIGTTQETQYF. The DNA of the CDR3 is TGTGCCAGCAGCATCGGGACGACACAAGAGACCCAGTACTTC.

The CDR3, as DNA: TGCAGTGCTAGGTCGTTACGCGCATCCTACGAGCAGTACTTC. The encoded protein is CSARSLRASYEQYF. The gene calls are TRBV20-1 and TRBJ2-7, with no clear D. CDR1 and CDR2 from the germline V gene are DFQATT and SNEGSKA (reference sequence). The V and J ends lost 3 bases and 1 base respectively, with 13 bases between them. This CDR3 contains 14 residues.

This clonotype was detected only a few times. CDR3 sequence reads: CASSREINQPQHF. CDR3 nucleotides: TGTGCCAGTAGTAGGGAGATAAATCAGCCCCAGCATTTT. V and J are TRBV19 and TRBJ1-5; no reliable D call. Germline V CDR1 and CDR2: LNHDA, SQIVND (reference sequence). The CDR3 runs 13 residues. V was cut by 4 bases and J by 4 bases, with 8 bases left in between.

The rearrangement uses TRBV7-9 and TRBJ2-4, with D tentatively TRBD2 (5 bases). The CDR3 is 17 amino acids. V was trimmed by 2 bases and J by 0 bases, leaving 14 bases between them. Germline lookup yields CDR1 SEHNR and CDR2 FQNEAQ (reference sequence). The CDR3 sequence is CASSLPTSGLAKNIQYF. As DNA, the CDR3 is TGTGCCAGCAGCTTACCAACTAGTGGGCTAGCCAAAAACATTCAGTACTTC.

V gene TRBV5-5 combines with J gene TRBJ1-4, with D unclear. The CDR3 has 15 residues. The V gene's germline CDR1 is SGHKS and CDR2 YYEKEE (reference sequence). The germline V and J ends were trimmed by 5 bases and 0 bases, with 11 bases remaining between them. The CDR3 is CASRRQTTTNEKLFF. For the CDR3, the DNA is TGTGCCAGCAGGCGGCAGACAACAACTAATGAAAAACTGTTTTTT.

This clonotype was observed many times. The rearrangement links TRBV10-3 to TRBJ2-1, with D tentatively TRBD1 (6 bases). Trimming pared 3 bases from V and 1 base from J, leaving 7 bases between. The CDR3 is 14 amino acids. The germline gives CDR1 ENHRY, CDR2 SYGVKD. The CDR3 spells CAISDRGSYNEQFF. The CDR3 coding sequence is TGTGCCATCAGTGACAGGGGTTCCTACAATGAGCAGTTCTTC.

This clonotype has just a few counts. The chain joins TRBV5-1 to TRBJ2-7; 11 bases are a match to TRBD2. V lost 4 bases to trimming and J lost 0 bases; unmatched junction nucleotides: 6. Per germline, CDR1 SGHRS and CDR2 YFSETQ. This CDR3 is built from 16 residues. For the CDR3, the DNA is TGCGCCAGCAGCAAGGGACTAGCGGTCAGCTCCTACGAGCAGTACTTC. It specifies CASSKGLAVSSYEQYF.

The genes are TRBV20-1 and TRBJ2-7; 7 bases agree with TRBD1. CDR1 is DFQATT, CDR2 SNEGSKA, per germline (reference sequence). The CDR3 spans 16 residues. The junction had 14 bases not matched to a gene; V was cut back by 5 bases and J by 1 base. The CDR3 nucleotides read TGCAGTGCTCCTCAAATGAAGGGGGCAATTTCCTACGAGCAGTACTTC. Residues: CSAPQMKGAISYEQYF.

The chain joins TRBV6-2 or TRBV6-3 to TRBJ2-5, with D perhaps TRBD2 (5 bases). Germline CDR1 reads MNHEY; CDR2 reads SVGEGT. Trimming took off 6 bases at V and 1 base at J, with 18 bases between the two ends. This CDR3 has 16 residues. The CDR3: CASRPIQVGSQETQYF. For the CDR3, the DNA is TGTGCCAGCAGACCAATCCAGGTGGGGAGCCAAGAGACCCAGTACTTC.

This clonotype has just a few counts. The chain couples TRBV3-1 to TRBJ2-3; 8 bases are shared with TRBD2. The germline CDR1 and CDR2 sequences are LGHDT and YNNKEL (reference sequence). With V trimmed by 4 bases and J by 2 bases, 5 bases remained unmatched. The CDR3 consists of 15 residues. CDR3 region: CASSPSGLATDTQYF. The CDR3 bases are TGTGCCAGCAGCCCATCCGGACTAGCCACAGATACGCAGTATTTT.

The chain carries TRBV14 and TRBJ2-7; D possibly uses TRBD1 or TRBD2 (6 bases each). Trimming removed 3 bases from V and 6 bases from J, with 15 bases in between. From germline, CDR1 is SGHDN and CDR2 FVKESK. The CDR3 length is 14 residues. CDR3 region: CASSHGGDKAEQYV. The DNA for the CDR3 is TGTGCCAGCAGCCATGGCGGGGACAAAGCCGAGCAGTACGTC.

This clonotype turned up a few times. The V gene is TRBV6-5, the J gene TRBJ2-2; unclear D gene. The V gene's germline CDR1 is MNHEY and CDR2 SVGAGI. V was trimmed by 2 bases and J by 2 bases, leaving 6 bases between them. This CDR3 region has 14 residues. CDR3 in DNA: TGTGCCAGCAGTTACCGGAGTAACACCGGGGAGCTGTTTTTT. The encoded protein is CASSYRSNTGELFF.

This clonotype was detected ten times or more. The chain employs TRBV13 and TRBJ2-3; no firm D call. The CDR3 has 18 residues. Trimming left V 5 bases short and J 0 bases short, with 21 bases between. Germline values: CDR1 PRHDT, CDR2 FYEKMQ (reference sequence). The CDR3 bases are TGTGCCAGCAGCCCCGCAGAGCCCAGAAGGTCTAGCACAGATACGCAGTATTTT. This gives the protein CASSPAEPRRSSTDTQYF.

This clonotype was seen only a few times. The V call is TRBV11-2, the J call TRBJ2-2; a weak D match, TRBD1 (6 bases). The CDR3 extends over 17 amino acids. Germline V gene lookup returns CDR1 SGHAT and CDR2 FQNNGV. Trimming removed 2 bases at V and 4 bases at J, with 17 bases between. The CDR3 DNA reads TGTGCCAGCAGCTTATGGAAGGACAGTTGGGCCACCGGGGAGCTGTTTTTT. Translation gives CASSLWKDSWATGELFF. The full variable domain, rest sourced from reference TRBV11-2 and TRBJ2-2, is EAGVAQSPRYKIIEKRQSVAFWCNPISGHATLYWYQQILGQGPKLLIQFQNNGVVDDSQLPKDRFSAERLKGVDSTLKIQPAKLEDSAVYLCASSLWKDSWATGELFFGEGSRLTVL.